Below, 30 T cell receptor beta chains from the same sample are listed, as sequenced in a study of cytomegalovirus exposure and HLA in healthy donors. This PCR relied on a set of 60 Vbeta primers and 13 Jbeta primers. Clones were read by immunoSEQ multiplex PCR, and TCRdb kept only the in-frame ones, dropping some. This sample yields about 200,000 clones, of which roughly 70% are seen a single time; 1.5% to 2% belongs to the top ten. Sequenced input: PBMCs. The source of these receptors is a woman in her 30s in good health and CMV-seronegative.

The CDR3 is CASAKTGTTTNEKLFF. The CDR3 coding sequence is TGTGCTAGTGCTAAAACAGGGACCACAACTAATGAAAAACTGTTTTTT. The V call is TRBV12-5, the J call TRBJ1-4; the D gene is possibly TRBD1 (6 bases). V lost 7 bases to trimming and J lost 0 bases, with 15 bases between them. The germline CDR1 and CDR2 sequences are LGHNT and FRNRAP. CDR3 size: 16 residues. Full variable domain (outside the CDR3, taken from reference TRBV12-5 and TRBJ1-4): DARVTQTPRHKVTEMGQEVTMRCQPILGHNTVFWYRQTMMQGLELLAYFRNRAPLDDSGMPKDRFSAEMPDATLATLKIQPSEPRDSAVYFCASAKTGTTTNEKLFFGSGTQLSVL.

The CDR3 spells CASRPGAQRVQETQYF. In nucleotides, the CDR3 is TGCGCCAGTAGGCCCGGGGCCCAGCGGGTCCAAGAGACCCAGTACTTC. This chain connects TRBV5-1 to TRBJ2-5; TRBD2 might be the D (6 bases). This CDR3 region has 16 residues. Trimming shortened V by 8 bases and J by 1 base, and 21 bases separated the two germline ends. Germline V CDR1 and CDR2: SGHRS, YFSETQ. Variable domain in full (rest from reference TRBV5-1 and TRBJ2-5): KAGVTQTPRYLIKTRGQQVTLSCSPISGHRSVSWYQQTPGQGLQFLFEYFSETQRNKGNFPGRFSGRQFSNSRSEMNVSTLELGDSALYLCASRPGAQRVQETQYFGPGTRLLVL.

This clone occurred a few times. The chain joins TRBV18 to TRBJ2-3; no firm D call. The CDR3 sequence is 14 residues long. Germline V gene lookup returns CDR1 KGHSH and CDR2 LQKENI. V was trimmed by 4 bases and J by 4 bases, leaving 12 bases between them. CDR3 in amino acids: CASSLSVRADTQYF. The DNA of the CDR3 is TGTGCCAGCTCACTATCAGTCCGGGCAGATACGCAGTATTTT.

V gene TRBV5-4 combines with J gene TRBJ1-1; TRBD1 is a possible D gene (6 bases). The V gene's germline CDR1 is SGHNT and CDR2 YYREEE (reference sequence). This CDR3 has 14 amino acids. V lost 2 bases and J lost 5, with 13 bases in between. CDR3 region: CASSLTGLGTEAFF. CDR3 nucleotide sequence: TGTGCCAGCAGCTTAACAGGGCTAGGGACTGAAGCTTTCTTT.

This sequence joins TRBV5-1 and TRBJ1-6; D may be TRBD1 (6 bases). The CDR3 is 16 amino acids. V lost 0 bases, J lost 6 bases, and 13 bases lay in between. Looked up from germline, CDR1 is SGHRS and CDR2 is YFSETQ. The CDR3 nucleotides are TGCGCCAGCAGCTTGGCTCCAGGGGCCATTAATTCACCCCTCCACTTT. It codes for CASSLAPGAINSPLHF.

V gene TRBV11-2 combines with J gene TRBJ1-3; perhaps TRBD1 as D (6 bases). The CDR3 consists of 16 residues. V was cut by 3 bases and J by 4 bases, with 16 bases left in between. Germline CDR1 SGHAT, CDR2 FQNNGV. The CDR3 nucleotides are TGTGCCAGCAGCTTTCGGGCAGGGGTAATCGGAAACACCATATATTTT. This codes for CASSFRAGVIGNTIYF.

This chain links TRBV6-5 with TRBJ2-1, with D perhaps matching TRBD1 (5 bases). In germline, CDR1 is MNHEY, CDR2 SVGAGI. The ends were cut back, 6 bases at V and 3 bases at J, with 6 bases in the middle. The CDR3 is 12 residues long. The CDR3 is CASSRDYNEQFF. The DNA for the CDR3 is TGTGCCAGCAGCAGGGACTACAATGAGCAGTTCTTC.

The chain couples TRBV29-1 to TRBJ1-1; D perhaps matches TRBD1 (6 bases). Germline values: CDR1 SQVTM, CDR2 ANQGSEA. The CDR3 runs to 13 residues. With 3 bases removed from V and 5 bases from J, the gap between germline ends came to 13 bases. CDR3 DNA: TGCAGCGTTGATTGGTACAGGGATACTGAAGCTTTCTTT. Its translation: CSVDWYRDTEAFF.

The V call is TRBV29-1, the J call TRBJ1-5, with D perhaps TRBD1 (6 bases). CDR1 and CDR2 (germline): SQVTM, ANQGSEA. V was shortened by 7 bases and J by 3 bases, with 13 bases between the two germline ends. The CDR3 spans 13 residues. CDR3 in amino acids: CSARTADNQPQHF. In DNA, the CDR3 is TGCAGCGCCAGGACAGCGGACAATCAGCCCCAGCATTTT. Using reference TRBV29-1 and TRBJ1-5 for the parts outside the CDR3, the full variable domain is SAVISQKPSRDICQRGTSLTIQCQVDSQVTMMFWYRQQPGQSLTLIATANQGSEATYESGFVIDKFPISRPNLTFSTLTVSNMSPEDSSIYLCSARTADNQPQHFGDGTRLSIL.

The chain is built from TRBV6-5 and TRBJ2-1, with D possibly TRBD1 on 6 matching bases. The CDR3 length is 14 residues. The V and J ends lost 5 bases and 4 bases respectively, with 12 bases between them. Per the germline V gene, CDR1 is MNHEY and CDR2 is SVGAGI. The CDR3 sequence: CASSTGTNYNEQFF. In DNA form, the CDR3 reads TGTGCCAGCAGTACCGGGACAAATTACAATGAGCAGTTCTTC.

V and J are TRBV6-6 and TRBJ2-1; TRBD2 is a possible D gene (5 bases). V shed 2 bases and J shed 7 bases, with 9 bases lying between them. Germline CDR1 is MNHNY and CDR2 is SVGAGI (reference sequence). The CDR3 totals 13 residues. DNA for the CDR3: TGTGCCAGCAGTTACAACACGGGAAATGAGCAGTTCTTC. Translation: CASSYNTGNEQFF.

The chain carries TRBV9 and TRBJ2-3; D is unclear. V lost 3 bases, J lost 2 bases, and 7 bases lay in between. From germline, CDR1 is SGDLS and CDR2 YYNGEE. The CDR3 totals 13 residues. For the CDR3, the DNA is TGTGCCAGCAGCGGACTTTTCACAGATACGCAGTATTTT. It specifies CASSGLFTDTQYF.

This chain links TRBV28 with TRBJ2-7; the match to TRBD2 covers 13 bases. With V trimmed by 6 bases and J by 0 bases, 11 bases remained unmatched. The V gene's germline CDR1 is MDHEN and CDR2 SYDVKM. This CDR3 has 18 amino acids. CDR3 sequence: CASRGTGLAGRHSYEQYF. The CDR3 DNA reads TGTGCCAGCAGGGGAACGGGACTAGCGGGGAGACACTCCTACGAGCAGTACTTC.

The chain is built from TRBV30 and TRBJ1-1; the D is unclear. The germline V gene has CDR1 GTSNPN and CDR2 SVGIG (reference sequence). V dropped 1 base and J dropped 1 base, with 10 bases sitting between them. This CDR3 is built from 14 residues. CDR3 loop: CAWSGARRNTEAFF. The CDR3 DNA follows: TGTGCCTGGAGTGGGGCGAGAAGGAACACTGAAGCTTTCTTT.

CDR3 sequence reads: CASSKGESSYNSPLHF. CDR3 sequence (DNA): TGTGCCAGCAGCAAGGGAGAAAGCTCCTATAATTCACCCCTCCACTTT. The rearrangement links TRBV21-1 to TRBJ1-6. TRBV21-1 is recorded as a pseudogene. The CDR3 totals 16 residues.

This rearrangement joins TRBV9 to TRBJ2-1; 8 bases fit TRBD2. Germline-derived CDR1 and CDR2 are SGDLS and YYNGEE. The trim removed 0 bases at V and 9 bases at J, leaving 5 bases unmatched. The CDR3 contains 14 residues. The CDR3 bases are TGTGCCAGCAGCGTAGCCGGGACTAGGGGTGAGCAGTTCTTC. It codes for CASSVAGTRGEQFF.

There are a few counts of this clone. This chain uses TRBV4-1 with TRBJ1-5; 8 positions agree with TRBD1. J lost 4 bases, V lost 4 bases, and 9 bases had no gene match. The germline V gene has CDR1 MGHRA and CDR2 YSYEKL. The CDR3 totals 16 residues. The CDR3 DNA is TGCGCCAGCAGCCGCACTACCGGGACAGGAAATCAGCCCCAGCATTTT. This gives the protein CASSRTTGTGNQPQHF.

The chain recombines TRBV2 with TRBJ1-5, with a tentative D call TRBD1 (6 bases). The germline CDR1 and CDR2 sequences are SNHLY and FYNNEI. V lost 6 bases to trimming and J lost 1 base, with 13 bases between them. The CDR3 loop spans 15 amino acids. This CDR3 is CASRKGGESNQPQHF. The CDR3 nucleotides read TGTGCCAGCAGAAAGGGGGGGGAGAGCAATCAGCCCCAGCATTTT. The entire variable domain, with the rest obtained from reference TRBV2 and TRBJ1-5, is as follows: EPEVTQTPSHQVTQMGQEVILRCVPISNHLYFYWYRQILGQKVEFLVSFYNNEISEKSEIFDDQFSVERPDGSNFTLKIRSTKLEDSAMYFCASRKGGESNQPQHFGDGTRLSIL.

The chain links TRBV2 to TRBJ2-3, with TRBD2 matching 11 bases. The germline gives CDR1 SNHLY, CDR2 FYNNEI. This CDR3 has 17 amino acids. The V segment lost 3 bases and the J segment 4 bases; nucleotides outside the gene matches: 9. CDR3 sequence (DNA): TGTGCCAGCAGTGACCGAGGGACTAGCGGCACCTCAGATACGCAGTATTTT. This codes for CASSDRGTSGTSDTQYF. Full variable domain (missing parts from reference TRBV2 and TRBJ2-3): EPEVTQTPSHQVTQMGQEVILRCVPISNHLYFYWYRQILGQKVEFLVSFYNNEISEKSEIFDDQFSVERPDGSNFTLKIRSTKLEDSAMYFCASSDRGTSGTSDTQYFGPGTRLTVL.

V usage is TRBV5-1 and J usage is TRBJ1-6; tentatively, D is TRBD1 (5 bases). Trimming shortened V by 5 bases and J by 5 bases, and 17 bases separated the two germline ends. CDR1 is SGHRS and CDR2 is YFSETQ in the germline V gene. There are 16 residues in the CDR3. The CDR3: CASRARVDIDNSPLHF. The CDR3 coding sequence is TGCGCCAGCAGAGCCAGGGTGGACATCGATAATTCACCCCTCCACTTT.

The chain recombines TRBV11-2 with TRBJ1-1; D ambiguous. Trimming took off 2 bases at V and 10 bases at J, with 14 bases between the two ends. The CDR3 has 13 amino acids. Per germline, CDR1 SGHAT and CDR2 FQNNGV. CDR3 residues: CASSLYGKQRAFF. The CDR3 nucleotides are TGTGCCAGCAGCTTATACGGAAAACAGAGAGCTTTCTTT.

V and J are TRBV5-1 and TRBJ1-1, with 7 bases matching TRBD1. Per germline, CDR1 SGHRS and CDR2 YFSETQ. Trimming at V came to 6 bases and at J to 2 bases, leaving 10 bases not matched to a gene. The CDR3 spans 15 residues. CDR3 DNA: TGCGCCAGCAAGCCCACAGGGGCCTCAAACACTGAAGCTTTCTTT. Protein sequence: CASKPTGASNTEAFF.

J is TRBJ1-2 and V is TRBV7-2; TRBD1 is a possible D gene (6 bases). The CDR3 runs to 16 residues. The germline V gene has CDR1 SGHTA and CDR2 FQGNSA. With 4 bases removed from V and 7 bases from J, the gap between germline ends came to 22 bases. The CDR3 DNA follows: TGTGCCAGCAGCTCACGATGGGGGCTAGACCGAGGTGGCTACACCTTC. Residues: CASSSRWGLDRGGYTF.

This clone was seen once. This chain joins TRBV6-4 and TRBJ1-2; TRBD1 might be the D (5 bases). The CDR3 is made up of 13 amino acids. Trimming left V 6 bases short and J 1 base short, with 9 bases between. CDR1 MRHNA and CDR2 SNTAGT come from the germline V gene. The CDR3 DNA reads as TGTGCCAGCAGAGGACACGATAACTATGGCTACACCTTC. This encodes CASRGHDNYGYTF.

The chain recombines TRBV30 with TRBJ2-3, with unresolved D. This CDR3 is built from 14 residues. CDR1 and CDR2 from the germline V gene are GTSNPN and SVGIG (reference sequence). V was shortened by 0 bases and J by 6 bases, with 13 bases between the two germline ends. The CDR3 region is CAWSVRTPEDTQYF. The DNA of the CDR3 is TGTGCCTGGAGTGTACGAACTCCGGAGGATACGCAGTATTTT.

This rearrangement joins TRBV4-2 to TRBJ1-4; TRBD1 is a possible D gene (6 bases). Trimming left V 4 bases short and J 0 bases short, with 15 bases between. CDR3 length equals 17 residues. The germline V gene encodes CDR1 LGHNA and CDR2 YNFKEQ. Written as DNA, the CDR3 is TGTGCCAGCAGCCCTCGGGACATCGGAACAACTAATGAAAAACTGTTTTTT. It is translated as CASSPRDIGTTNEKLFF.

V is TRBV9 and J is TRBJ1-2, with D perhaps TRBD1 (6 bases). CDR1 is SGDLS, CDR2 YYNGEE, per germline. The CDR3 totals 15 residues. V lost 4 bases and J lost 3, with 16 bases in between. CDR3 loop: CASSPWGGAYYGYTF. In DNA, the CDR3 is TGTGCCAGCAGCCCCTGGGGGGGCGCATACTATGGCTACACCTTC.

V is TRBV5-4 and J is TRBJ2-4; possible D gene TRBD1, 6 bases. The V and J ends lost 3 bases and 0 bases respectively, with 13 bases between them. Germline lookup yields CDR1 SGHNT and CDR2 YYREEE (reference sequence). This CDR3 is built from 16 residues. CDR3 sequence: CASSSDRTLAKNIQYF. Written as DNA, the CDR3 is TGTGCCAGCAGCTCCGACAGGACCCTAGCCAAAAACATTCAGTACTTC.

The chain employs TRBV4-1 and TRBJ2-7, with D possibly matching TRBD1 (5 bases). The CDR3 consists of 15 residues. Germline values: CDR1 MGHRA, CDR2 YSYEKL. V lost 1 base to trimming and J lost 0 bases, with 10 bases between them. The CDR3 nucleotides read TGCGCCAGCAGCCAAGTTTCCGACAGCTCCTACGAGCAGTACTTC. This encodes CASSQVSDSSYEQYF.

This clone was seen once. The V call is TRBV11-3, the J call TRBJ2-3, with TRBD2 identical over 11 bases. The CDR3 contains 14 residues. The germline CDR1 and CDR2 sequences are SGHNT and YENEEA. V trimming: 6 bases; J trimming: 3 bases; junction bases outside the gene matches: 2. The chain's CDR3 is CASSSGRGTDTQYF. The CDR3 DNA reads TGTGCCAGCAGTAGCGGGAGGGGTACAGATACGCAGTATTTT.